This T cell receptor beta chain was captured in a study of shared clonotypes between healthy human individuals. It was at deep level that the assay was run. Using immunoSEQ multiplex PCR, the repertoire was profiled, and TCRdb retains in-frame clones only, with some absent. The sample lists about 2.3 million clones; approximately 90% were seen once. In the case of this clone: Its antigen is currently unknown.

Study-level results: The study found roughly 5.3% of naive CD4 clonotypes shared across several donors.

Germline V gene data show CDR1 as MDHEN and CDR2 as SYDVKM. The CDR3 length is 14 residues. Trimming removed 5 bases from V and 2 bases from J, with 10 bases in between. The chain links TRBV28 to TRBJ2-1; D unclear. The clonotype was recovered from a man in his late teens or twenties in good health. Some clones in this sample may be carry-over from other donors' samples. Sequenced: naive CD4+ T cells from PBMCs. The subset: CD45RA+ positively selected. CDR3 nucleotide sequence: TGTGCCAGCAGTATGACTGGCACCTACAATGAGCAGTTCTTC. Encoded protein: CASSMTGTYNEQFF.